This T cell receptor (beta chain) was captured by sequencing in a study of blood T cell repertoires in COVID-19. The V and J ends lost 0 bases and 3 bases respectively, with 7 bases between them. Germline V gene sequence: CDR1 SGHNT, CDR2 YYREEE (reference sequence). This CDR3 region has 14 residues. TCRdb's table, derived via immunoSEQ multiplex PCR, lists solely in-frame clones and lacks some. The data hold about 330,000 clones, with over 75% observed a single time. This TCR derives from a woman in her forties or fifties with active or convalescent COVID-19. Specimen: peripheral blood. This chain joins TRBV5-4 and TRBJ2-4, with no clear D. The CDR3 DNA reads TGTGCCAGCAGCTTGGTGTTTAGCAAAAACATTCAGTACTTC. This translates into CASSLVFSKNIQYF.